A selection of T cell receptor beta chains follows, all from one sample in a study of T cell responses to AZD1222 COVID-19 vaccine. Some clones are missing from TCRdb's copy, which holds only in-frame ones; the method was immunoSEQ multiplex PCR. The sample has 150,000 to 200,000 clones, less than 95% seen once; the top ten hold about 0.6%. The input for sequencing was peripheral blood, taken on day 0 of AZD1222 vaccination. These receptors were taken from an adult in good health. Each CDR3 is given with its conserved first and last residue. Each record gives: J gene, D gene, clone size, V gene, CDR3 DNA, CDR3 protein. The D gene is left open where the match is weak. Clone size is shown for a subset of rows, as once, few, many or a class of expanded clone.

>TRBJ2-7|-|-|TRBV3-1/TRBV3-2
TGTGCCAGCAGCCAAGTGGGGATGGGGGCCATTGTACCCTACGAGCAGTACTTC
CASSQVGMGAIVPYEQYF
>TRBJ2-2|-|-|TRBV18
TGTGCCAGCTCACTCTCTGTCCCAACCGGGGAGCTGTTTTTT
CASSLSVPTGELFF
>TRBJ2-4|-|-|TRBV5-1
TGCGCCAGCAGCTTGGGTGGGGTTAACATTCAGTACTTC
CASSLGGVNIQYF
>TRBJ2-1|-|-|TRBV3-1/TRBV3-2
TGTGCCAGCAGTCCAACAGGGTACAATGAGCAGTTCTTC
CASSPTGYNEQFF
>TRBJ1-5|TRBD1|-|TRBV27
TGTGCCAGCAGCCCCACAGGGGTTTATAGCAATCAGCCCCAGCATTTT
CASSPTGVYSNQPQHF
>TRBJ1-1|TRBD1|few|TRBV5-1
TGCGCCAGCAGCTTGAGGACGACAGGGCTGAACACTGAAGCTTTCTTT
CASSLRTTGLNTEAFF
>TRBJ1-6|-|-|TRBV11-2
TGTGCCAGCAGCTTAGGTGTGGAGTATAATTCACCCCTCCACTTT
CASSLGVEYNSPLHF
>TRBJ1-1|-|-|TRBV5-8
TGTGCCAGCAGGGCGAAGTCGGCTTTCTTT
CASRAKSAFF
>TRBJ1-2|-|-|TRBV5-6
TGTGCCAGCCAAAGAGCTAACTATGGCTACACCTTC
CASQRANYGYTF
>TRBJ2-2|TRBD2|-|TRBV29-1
TGCAGCGTTGAAGCGACTAGCGGGAGGACCGGGGAGCTGTTTTTT
CSVEATSGRTGELFF
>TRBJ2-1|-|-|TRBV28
TGTGCCAGCTTAAGTTCCAATGAGCAGTTCTTC
CASLSSNEQFF
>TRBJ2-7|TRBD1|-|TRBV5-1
TGCGCCAGCAGTCCCTGGGACAGATTCTACGAGCAGTACTTC
CASSPWDRFYEQYF
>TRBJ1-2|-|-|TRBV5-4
TGTGCCAGCAGCTTGAAGCAGGGTATTTACTATGGCTACACCTTC
CASSLKQGIYYGYTF
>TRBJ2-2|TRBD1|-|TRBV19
TGTGCCAGTAGGATAATGACAGGGGGCGCCCCCGGGGAGCTGTTTTTT
CASRIMTGGAPGELFF
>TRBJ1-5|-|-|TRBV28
TGTGCCAGCAACCTGGGGGGTCTTAGCAATCAGCCCCAGCATTTT
CASNLGGLSNQPQHF
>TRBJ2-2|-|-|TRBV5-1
TGCGCCAGCAGCTTGGGGGGCAGCTTGAACACCGGGGAGCTGTTTTTT
CASSLGGSLNTGELFF
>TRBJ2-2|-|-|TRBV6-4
TGTGCCAGCAGTGACCTCAGGGGCGACACCGGGGAGCTGTTTTTT
CASSDLRGDTGELFF
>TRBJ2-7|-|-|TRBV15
TGTGCCACCAGCGACCCCAGGAGTAGGACTCCCTACGAGCAGTACTTC
CATSDPRSRTPYEQYF
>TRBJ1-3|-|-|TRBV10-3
TGTGCCATCAGTAAGGGGTCTGGAAACACCATATATTTT
CAISKGSGNTIYF
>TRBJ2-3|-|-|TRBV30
TGTGCCTGGACTCGGGTCACAGATACGCAGTATTTT
CAWTRVTDTQYF
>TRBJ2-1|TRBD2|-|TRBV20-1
TGCAGTGCTGCGGGAGATCCCCAGTTCTTC
CSAAGDPQFF
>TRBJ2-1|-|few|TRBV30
TGTGCTGCAAACGAAAATACCCCACAGGAGCAGTTCTTC
CAANENTPQEQFF
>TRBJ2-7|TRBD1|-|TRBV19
TGTGCCAGTAATACTGGGACAGGGGGTCCCTACGAGCAGTACTTC
CASNTGTGGPYEQYF
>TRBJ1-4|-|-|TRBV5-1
TGCGCCAGCAGCTTGGGCGGGGAAAAACTGTTTTTT
CASSLGGEKLFF
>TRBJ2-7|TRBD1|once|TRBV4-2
TGTGCCAGCAGCCAAGACCCCGGGACAGGGCCGGGTGAGCAGTACTTC
CASSQDPGTGPGEQYF
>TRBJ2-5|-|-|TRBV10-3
TGTGCCGTAGGGTCGGGGGCTCAAGAGACCCAGTACTTC
CAVGSGAQETQYF
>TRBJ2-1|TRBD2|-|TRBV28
TGTGCCAGCAATAGTATTGCTAGCGGTACCAATGAGCAGTTCTTC
CASNSIASGTNEQFF
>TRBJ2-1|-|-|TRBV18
TGTGCCAGCTCACCACCGCAAGGGAAGGTCTCCTACAATGAGCAGTTCTTC
CASSPPQGKVSYNEQFF
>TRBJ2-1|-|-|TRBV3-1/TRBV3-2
TGTGCCAGCAGCTGGGGCAGGGCCCCGGGGTATGAGCAGTTCTTC
CASSWGRAPGYEQFF
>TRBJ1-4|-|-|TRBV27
TGTGCCAGCAGGGCCTGGCTGGGCCCTAATGAAAAACTGTTTTTT
CASRAWLGPNEKLFF
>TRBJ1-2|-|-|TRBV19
TGTGCCGCTTCTGACGGAGGAAATGGCTACACCTTC
CAASDGGNGYTF
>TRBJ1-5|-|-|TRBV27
TGTGCCAGCGGAGGTGATCAGCCCCAGCATTTT
CASGGDQPQHF